This T cell receptor (beta chain) appears in the sequencing data of a study of blood T cell repertoires in COVID-19. The protocol was immunoSEQ multiplex PCR, while the TCRdb copy is restricted to in-frame clones and leaves out a portion. The sample has approximately 200,000 clones; just under 90% are singletons. The length of the CDR3 is 15 residues. The ends lost 5 bases at V and 2 bases at J; junction bases unmatched: 6. Germline-derived CDR1 and CDR2 are SSHAT and FNYEAQ (reference sequence). This TCR was sampled from a man aged 60 to 75 who had recovered from COVID-19. The sample was peripheral blood. This sequence joins TRBV7-7 and TRBJ2-1; TRBD2 agrees at 7 bases. DNA for the CDR3: TGTGCCAGCAGCCCCAGCGGGGTAACCTACAATGAGCAGTTCTTC. Its protein product is CASSPSGVTYNEQFF.